Given below is one TCR beta chain in context. The assay was immunoSEQ multiplex PCR, and TCRdb's table has in-frame clones only and misses some. This table holds around 33,000 clones, 75% to 85% found once. The data were obtained in a study of STAT5B mutations in CD4+ large granular lymphocyte leukemia. With V trimmed by 5 bases and J by 1 base, 9 bases remained unmatched. The CDR3 spans 17 residues. CDR1 is MNHEY, CDR2 SMNVEV, per germline (reference sequence). The receptor comes from a human donor in good health. The sequenced material came from CD4+ T cells from blood buffy coats. This chain uses TRBV27 with TRBJ1-1; 11 bases are a match to TRBD1. The CDR3 region has the DNA TGTGCCAGCAGTCTATGGACAGGGGGCAGGAAGAACACTGAAGCTTTCTTT. Amino acid sequence: CASSLWTGGRKNTEAFF.